This TCR beta chain originates from a study of beta chain features in type 1 diabetes. Study in general: Healthy donors, compared against patients, showed similar age, gender and cell yields. Study results and limitations: Insertion counts at VDJ junctions were lower in type 1 diabetes patients, who also showed more deletions there.

This clone appeared a single time. Its antigen is unknown. A single heparinised blood sample, averaging about 100 mL, was obtained per donor. TCRB transcripts that were expressed got sequenced, as all of the isolated RNA had been reverse transcribed. An average of around 3.5 million reads was obtained for naive, central memory and regulatory T cell samples. Assay: immunoSEQ multiplex PCR; the TCRdb copy retains only in-frame clones and omits some. The table shows just over 150,000 clones, with approximately 10% occurring only once. The V gene end was trimmed by 4 bases and the J gene end by 4 bases; junction bases not matched to a gene: 10. The CDR3 is 16 amino acids. In germline, CDR1 is SEHNR, CDR2 FQNEAQ (reference sequence).

This receptor was obtained from a man younger than 35 in good health. The sequenced material came from central memory CD4+ T cells from blood. This chain connects TRBV7-9 to TRBJ2-5, with 9 nucleotides matching TRBD1. The CDR3 spells CASSYGTGNRPETQYF. CDR3 sequence (DNA): TGTGCCAGCAGCTACGGGACAGGGAACCGCCCAGAGACCCAGTACTTC.